These T cell receptor beta chains were read from a single sample in a study of T cell changes during pregnancy in multiple sclerosis. This table comes from immunoSEQ multiplex PCR, and its TCRdb copy is limited to in-frame clones, with some not included. The profile shows under 65,000 clones, roughly 90% of them singletons. The sample was peripheral blood, taken in the first trimester of pregnancy. Receptors were obtained from a female donor in good health, enrolled as a control in a pregnancy study. CDR3s leave out the opening cysteine and the closing phenylalanine or tryptophan. The size of a clone is reported for some rows only, either as once, few or many, or as a class for expanded clones.

TRBV18 | - | 13 | ASSVVRVGGTEAF
TRBV18 | - | 12 | ASSPGQVNEKLF
TRBV7-2 | - | 13 | ASSLVAGGGNEQF
TRBV7-2 | - | 15 | ASSATAGSKLTYEQY
TRBV7-9 | - | 13 | ASSLFRDRGGELF
TRBV2 | once | 13 | ASSELDRGGNTIY
TRBV7-7 | - | 12 | ASSLGVGGETQY
TRBV7-9 | - | 13 | ASSSESRVQETQY
TRBV4-2 | - | 14 | ASSQGAGGTTGELF
TRBV5-8 | - | 12 | ASSRDRGGQPQH
TRBV10-2 | - | 14 | ASSDPAVLPNNEQF